What follows is one T cell receptor (beta chain) and its context. Its specificity is not known. Clones were sequenced by immunoSEQ multiplex PCR, and TCRdb holds only the in-frame ones, with some missing. The sample records tens of thousands of clones, about 88% being singletons. CDR3 size: 12 residues. The V end was cut by 4 bases, the J end by 6 bases, with 9 bases between. Germline V gene data show CDR1 as MNHNY and CDR2 as SVGAGI (reference sequence). Autoimmune disease history or systemic immunosuppression disqualified patients. The data originate from a study of OX40 agonist ivuxolimab in advanced cancers. Across the study: Participants, 82.7% male, averaged about 56 years of age, ranging from about 20 to 79. Whole-study results and caveats: The authors also found low normalized T-cell clonal expansion in some nonresponders. Among T cells, CD8+ cells averaged more expanded clones than CD4+ cells.

The origin of this receptor is an adult with an advanced solid tumor such as melanoma, head and neck, liver or kidney cancer. The chain recombines TRBV6-6 with TRBJ1-1; no firm D call. Here the sequenced sample was CD4+ or CD8+ T cells sorted from blood, taken in a trial of the OX40 agonist ivuxolimab. The DNA for the CDR3 is TGTGCCAGCAGTTTAGCGGTGGCTGAAGCTTTCTTT. Its protein product is CASSLAVAEAFF.